The 6 T cell receptor beta chains below were found in one sample sequenced in a study of blood T cell repertoires in COVID-19. TCRdb's copy holds only in-frame clones and misses some; the assay was immunoSEQ multiplex PCR. This sample carries 90,000 to 130,000 clones, 70% to 90% of them seen once, and the ten largest clones take approximately 1.3%. Sequencing was carried out using peripheral blood. The receptors stem from a man between 40 and 49 years old with acute or convalescent COVID-19.

The V call is TRBV6-2 or TRBV6-3, the J call TRBJ2-7; the match to TRBD1 covers 8 bases. The CDR3 loop spans 14 amino acids. V was clipped by 6 bases and J by 2 bases; unmatched bases: 6. Germline lookup yields CDR1 MNHEY and CDR2 SVGEGT. For the CDR3, the DNA is TGTGCCAGCAGCTCCAACAGGGGGACCTACGAGCAGTACTTC. Translation gives CASSSNRGTYEQYF.

This sequence joins TRBV4-1 and TRBJ2-1; D gene ambiguous. The V and J ends lost 4 bases and 9 bases respectively, with 13 bases between them. Germline lookup yields CDR1 MGHRA and CDR2 YSYEKL. The CDR3 contains 13 residues. The CDR3 here is CASSPSRRGEQFF. CDR3 sequence (DNA): TGCGCCAGCAGCCCCTCAAGACGAGGTGAGCAGTTCTTC.

This clone came up once. The chain employs TRBV7-8 and TRBJ1-6; TRBD1 agrees at 7 bases. Germline values: CDR1 SGHVS, CDR2 FQNEAQ. V trimming: 1 base; J trimming: 7 bases; junction bases outside the gene matches: 10. This CDR3 has 17 amino acids. This chain's CDR3 is CASSLGPDRRRNSPLHF. The CDR3 region has the DNA TGTGCCAGCAGCTTAGGCCCGGACAGGCGGCGAAATTCACCCCTCCACTTT.

The chain uses TRBV28 and TRBJ1-2; D is unresolved. Germline assignment: CDR1 MDHEN and CDR2 SYDVKM. The CDR3 consists of 13 residues. The ends were cut back, 11 bases at V and 3 bases at J, with 16 bases in the middle. CDR3: CAVAPPRDYGYTF. The CDR3 coding sequence is TGTGCCGTGGCCCCCCCGAGGGACTATGGCTACACCTTC.

The genes are TRBV13 and TRBJ2-1, with D possibly matching TRBD2 (5 bases). The CDR3 has 13 amino acids. CDR1 PRHDT and CDR2 FYEKMQ come from the germline V gene (reference sequence). Trimming stripped 0 bases from V and 9 bases from J, with 9 bases between. The CDR3 DNA sequence: TGTGCCAGCAGCTTAGGGCTAGGGAGTGAGCAGTTCTTC. Its translation: CASSLGLGSEQFF.

This chain joins TRBV24-1 and TRBJ2-5; 8 bases match TRBD1. The germline CDR1 and CDR2 sequences are KGHDR and SFDVKD. The CDR3 is 15 residues long. V dropped 5 bases and J dropped 5; count of bases not matched to a gene: 9. The CDR3 is CATSALDRARETQYF. In DNA form, the CDR3 reads TGTGCCACCAGTGCCCTGGACAGGGCGAGGGAGACCCAGTACTTC.